This T cell receptor (beta chain) comes out of a study of blood T cell repertoires in COVID-19. Study summary: The United States, Italy and Spain were the sources of the acute and convalescent COVID-19 samples. Sample material is recorded as cDNA or gDNA derived from T cells, B-cell-depleted T cells, or PBMCs.

CDR1 is MGHRA and CDR2 is YSYEKL in the germline V gene. The CDR3 runs 16 residues. Losses at the gene ends were 1 base for V and 3 bases for J; bases not matched to a gene: 5. Methods used by the authors: For nucleated cells, counts were estimated from reference gene primer amplification. Profiled with immunoSEQ multiplex PCR; TCRdb holds only in-frame clones, not every one. The V and J calls and clone size were taken over from that table, and D and trimming were inferred from the DNA. The table has 150,000 to 200,000 clones, 80% to 90% seen once. The rearrangement uses TRBV4-1 and TRBJ1-2; 10 nucleotides line up with TRBD1. Sequencing used peripheral blood. The origin of this receptor is a human donor with active or convalescent COVID-19. The donor label of this sample is uncertain. This CDR3 reads CASSQGGQGWDYGYTF. Written as DNA, the CDR3 is TGCGCCAGCAGCCAAGGGGGACAGGGGTGGGACTATGGCTACACCTTC.